This TCR beta chain was captured in a study of Graves' ophthalmopathy and Graves' hyperthyroidism. In germline, CDR1 is LNHNV, CDR2 YYDKDF (reference sequence). The CDR3 is 13 residues long. The V and J ends lost 4 bases and 6 bases, in that order; junction bases with no gene match: 4. Investigators amplified TCR beta CDR3 regions from RNA transcripts. First-round RT-PCR with HTBI primers preceded a second-round multiplex PCR. TCRdb ran MiXCR on the multiplex PCR reads and lists one entry per CDR3 protein. Here the sample spans about 150,000 distinct CDR3 sequences, 30% to 45% being singletons. Findings and caveats of the study: Blood also carried most expanded thyroid clonotypes exceeding 0.001 frequency.

Moderate-to-severe activity, CAS at least 3, NOSPECS at least 4 and duration under 3 months characterized donors with ophthalmopathy. Excluded: other autoimmune disease, uncontrolled infection, pregnancy or lactation. Establishment of the diagnosis relied upon clinical symptoms, serum thyroxine, TRAb, thyroid ultrasound and orbital computed tomography. This clonotype was counted at least ten times. Its antigen is undetermined. Sequencing was performed on peripheral blood. The gene calls are TRBV15 and TRBJ2-7, with 9 bases matching TRBD1. The sequence came from a middle-aged woman with Graves' ophthalmopathy. The CDR3 coding sequence is TGTGCCACCAGCACCGGGACAGGGTTCGAGCAGTACTTC. Its protein is CATSTGTGFEQYF.